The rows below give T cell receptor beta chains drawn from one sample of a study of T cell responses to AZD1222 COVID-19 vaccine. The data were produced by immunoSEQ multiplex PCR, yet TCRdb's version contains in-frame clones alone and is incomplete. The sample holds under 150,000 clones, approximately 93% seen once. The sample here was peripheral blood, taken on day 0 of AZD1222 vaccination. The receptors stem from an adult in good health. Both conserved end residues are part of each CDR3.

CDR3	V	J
CASTPGTGVRSNQPQHF	TRBV19	TRBJ1-5
CASRLAPSSYNEQFF	TRBV6-5	TRBJ2-1
CASSLAVGLAGGEQYF	TRBV7-6	TRBJ2-7
CASSITWGGYTF	TRBV28	TRBJ1-2
CASSFDRVMDTQYF	TRBV5-4	TRBJ2-3
CASSAPGRGSRNEQFF	TRBV11-2	TRBJ2-1
CASSVGQVTGELFF	TRBV9	TRBJ2-2
CASSLAVAGVPGELFF	TRBV7-8	TRBJ2-2
CASSYGSAGNTIYF	TRBV6-5	TRBJ1-3
CATGTDLGTQYF	TRBV24-1	TRBJ2-5
CASSRDSANEQFF	TRBV10-1	TRBJ2-1
CASRLGFTDTQYF	TRBV27	TRBJ2-3
CASSAEGGIYNEQFF	TRBV9	TRBJ2-1
CASSRTGTGDNEQFF	TRBV19	TRBJ2-1
CASRSPLPREQYF	TRBV28	TRBJ2-7
CASSSGPPRNYGYTF	TRBV19	TRBJ1-2
CASRDYEQYF	TRBV10-2	TRBJ2-7
CASSSRGSSYNEQFF	TRBV7-9	TRBJ2-1
CASSQEWRPDNEQFF	TRBV14	TRBJ2-1
CASRPRTQDVQPQHF	TRBV6-5	TRBJ1-5
CASSLTGTQVFSEQYF	TRBV5-1	TRBJ2-7
CATSSSGSPYNEQFF	TRBV15	TRBJ2-1
CASSSYGAYEQYF	TRBV19	TRBJ2-7
CASSPNERGTEQYF	TRBV11-1	TRBJ2-7
CAGGTGNEQYF	TRBV28	TRBJ2-7
CSVEERGQSYGYTF	TRBV29-1	TRBJ1-2
CASSYQGVDTEAFF	TRBV6-5	TRBJ1-1